This note documents a single T cell receptor (beta chain) sequence. The sample comes from a study of siplizumab effects on memory and regulatory T cells. The CDR3 contains 13 residues. V lost 7 bases and J lost 6, with 15 bases in between. From germline, CDR1 is MNHNS and CDR2 SASEGT. In each sample, 80,000 to 100,000 TCR templates were assayed. Sequencing used immunoSEQ multiplex PCR; TCRdb keeps in-frame clones, though not all of them. The data show about 94,000 clones, with around 94% seen just once and roughly 0.3% held by the top ten. Sequencing was done on a sample of non-Treg CD4+ T cells sorted from blood. The TCR sequence derives from a human donor in good health. The gene calls are TRBV6-1 and TRBJ1-2; D gene uncertain. CDR3 loop: CASTPARIDGYTF. The CDR3 region has the DNA TGTGCCAGCACCCCCGCCAGGATCGATGGCTACACCTTC.